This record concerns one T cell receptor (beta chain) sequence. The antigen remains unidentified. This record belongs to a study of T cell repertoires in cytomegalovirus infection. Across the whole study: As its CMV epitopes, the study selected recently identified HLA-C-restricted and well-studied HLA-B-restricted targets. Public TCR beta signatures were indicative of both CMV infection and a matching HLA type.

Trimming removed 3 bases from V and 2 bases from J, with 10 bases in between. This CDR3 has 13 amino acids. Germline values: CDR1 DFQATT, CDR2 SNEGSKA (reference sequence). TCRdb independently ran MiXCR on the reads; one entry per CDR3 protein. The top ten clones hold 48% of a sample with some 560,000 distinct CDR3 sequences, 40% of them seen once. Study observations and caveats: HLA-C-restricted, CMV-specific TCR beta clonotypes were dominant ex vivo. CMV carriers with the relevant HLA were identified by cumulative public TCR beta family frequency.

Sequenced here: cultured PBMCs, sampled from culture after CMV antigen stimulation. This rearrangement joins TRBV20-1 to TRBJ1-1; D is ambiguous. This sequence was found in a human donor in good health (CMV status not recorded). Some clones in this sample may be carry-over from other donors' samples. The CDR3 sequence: CSARSDRNTEAFF. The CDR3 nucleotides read TGCAGTGCTAGGTCGGACCGTAACACTGAAGCTTTCTTT.